In its sample, the clone carrying this T cell receptor beta chain was seen a few times. The antigen is undetermined. TCRdb analysed the RT-PCR reads with MiXCR anew, one entry per CDR3 protein. This sample has over 650,000 distinct CDR3 sequences, with around a sixth found just once. The sample belongs to a study of response to subunit inactivated influenza vaccine. Points from the study as a whole: It was suggested by the authors that few new T cells are recruited by each seasonal influenza vaccination.

V lost 0 bases and J 2 bases, leaving 13 bases between the germline ends. This CDR3 has 17 residues. Per the germline V gene, CDR1 is MNHEY and CDR2 is SVGEGT. The chain is built from TRBV6-2 or TRBV6-3 and TRBJ2-2; the D is unclear. The input for sequencing was PBMCs from blood, taken roughly 5 days after vaccination. The clonotype comes from a middle-aged man who received an inactivated influenza vaccine. CDR3 coding DNA: TGTGCCAGCAGTTACTCCAGGCAGAGACCAAACACCGGGGAGCTGTTTTTT. It encodes CASSYSRQRPNTGELFF.